The entry below describes one TCR beta chain. What it binds is unknown. The V and J ends lost 8 bases and 3 bases respectively, with 11 bases between them. In germline, CDR1 is SNHLY, CDR2 FYNNEI. The CDR3 is made up of 12 amino acids. These data come from a study of CD8+ T cells in alopecia areata. On the study more broadly: Treated patients took oral tofacitinib at 5 to 10 mg twice daily. Scoring treated patients' severity relied on the percentage of scalp area affected. Study-wide results and caveats: Scalp clonality dropped significantly under tofacitinib, as did expanded CD8+ top-100 clones.

Regarding treatment: oral pan-JAK inhibitor, 5-10 mg twice daily. Investigators isolated RNA and reverse transcribed it into cDNA to act as the sequencing template. The assay was immunoSEQ multiplex PCR, and TCRdb's table has in-frame clones only and misses some. The repertoire holds 250,000 to 350,000 clones, with around 64% as singletons. The chain employs TRBV2 and TRBJ2-7; D may be TRBD2 (5 bases). The source was CD4+ T cells sorted from blood, collected at approximately week 51, from a patient treated with tofacitinib. This clonotype was obtained from a human donor with alopecia areata. Here the CDR3 reads CASGPGSYEQYF. In nucleotides, the CDR3 is TGTGCCAGCGGACCGGGGAGCTACGAGCAGTACTTC.